This note documents a single T cell receptor (beta chain) sequence. Germline is not matched at one junction end, which may reflect a read error. CDR1 and CDR2 from the germline V gene are SNHLY and FYNNEI. The CDR3 loop spans 18 amino acids. Study processing details: The authors estimated nucleated cell counts from reference gene primer amplification. Method: immunoSEQ multiplex PCR; TCRdb's copy keeps in-frame clones and lacks some. That table supplies the V and J calls and clone size; D and trimming were determined from the DNA. The sample yields about 480,000 clones, 88% seen once. This sample was included in a study of blood T cell repertoires in COVID-19. Turning to the study itself: The origin of the acute and convalescent COVID-19 samples was the United States, Italy and Spain.

This TCR was sampled from a woman aged 40 to 55 who had recovered from COVID-19. V is TRBV2 and J is TRBJ2-3; 12 nucleotides agree with TRBD2. Source material: PBMCs or T cells enriched from blood (not recorded which). The CDR3 DNA sequence: TGTGCGAGCAAGACTAGCGGGAGTTTTATGGGCCCCACAGATACGCAGTATTTT. This codes for CASKTSGSFMGPTDTQYF.